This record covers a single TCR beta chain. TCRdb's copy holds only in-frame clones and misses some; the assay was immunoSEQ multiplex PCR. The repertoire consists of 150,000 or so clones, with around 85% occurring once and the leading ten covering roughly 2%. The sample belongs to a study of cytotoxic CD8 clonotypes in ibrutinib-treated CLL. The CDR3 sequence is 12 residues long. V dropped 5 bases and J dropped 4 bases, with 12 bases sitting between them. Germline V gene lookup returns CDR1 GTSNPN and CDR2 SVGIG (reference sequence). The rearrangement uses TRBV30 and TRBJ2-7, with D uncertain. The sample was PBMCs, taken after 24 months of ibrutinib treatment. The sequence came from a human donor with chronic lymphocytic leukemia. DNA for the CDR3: TGTGCCTGGGGACGGATTAATTACGAGCAGTACTTC. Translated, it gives CAWGRINYEQYF.